These T cell receptor beta chains were read from a single sample in a study of STAT5B mutations in CD4+ large granular lymphocyte leukemia. The method was immunoSEQ multiplex PCR; TCRdb's version includes in-frame clones alone and lacks a portion of them. The sample has tens of thousands of clones; less than 75% are singletons. What was sequenced was CD4+ T cells from blood buffy coats. These receptors came from a human donor in good health. Both conserved end residues are part of each CDR3. A D gene is named only where the DNA matches it firmly. Not every row has a clone size; where given, it reads once, few, many or a size class.

TRBJ2-5,18,NA,TRBD2,TRBV10-3,CAISERLAGEKKRETQYF,TGTGCCATCAGTGAGAGGCTAGCGGGGGAGAAAAAGAGGGAGACCCAGTACTTC
TRBJ1-4,14,NA,TRBD1,TRBV19,CATPVRGRDEKLFF,TGTGCCACACCAGTCAGGGGGCGCGATGAAAAACTGTTTTTT
TRBJ1-6,14,NA,TRBD1,TRBV10-3,CAISPGQGNSPLHF,TGTGCCATCAGCCCGGGACAGGGGAATTCACCCCTCCACTTT
TRBJ2-7,15,few,NA,TRBV4-1,CASSQRLATSYEQYF,TGCGCCAGCAGCCAACGCCTAGCGACCTCCTACGAGCAGTACTTC
TRBJ2-5,15,NA,NA,TRBV5-6,CASSLAGALTETQYF,TGTGCCAGCAGCTTGGCGGGGGCACTTACAGAGACCCAGTACTTC
TRBJ1-2,14,NA,TRBD1,TRBV27,CASSSRGPFYGYTF,TGTGCCAGCAGTAGCAGGGGGCCCTTCTATGGCTACACCTTC
TRBJ2-6,15,NA,NA,TRBV10-3,CAIKGQFSGANVLTF,TGTGCCATCAAAGGACAGTTTTCTGGGGCCAACGTCCTGACTTTC
TRBJ1-4,12,NA,NA,TRBV7-9,CATQRTEEKLFF,TGTGCCACCCAAAGGACAGAAGAAAAACTGTTTTTT
TRBJ2-5,14,NA,NA,TRBV5-1,CASSLVRGAETQYF,TGCGCCAGCAGCTTGGTTCGGGGGGCAGAGACCCAGTACTTC
TRBJ1-3,14,NA,NA,TRBV13,CASSLEGSGNTIYF,TGTGCCAGCAGCTTGGAGGGGTCTGGAAACACCATATATTTT
TRBJ1-1,13,few,NA,TRBV6-1,CASSESYNTEAFF,TGTGCCAGCAGTGAGTCGTACAACACTGAAGCTTTCTTT
TRBJ2-5,12,NA,NA,TRBV18,CASSPGKETQYF,TGTGCCAGCTCACCGGGGAAAGAGACCCAGTACTTC
TRBJ2-2,14,NA,NA,TRBV11-3,CASSLHPDTGELFF,TGTGCCAGCAGCTTACACCCGGACACCGGGGAGCTGTTTTTT
TRBJ1-5,16,NA,NA,TRBV19,CASSPRVVNSNQPQHF,TGTGCCAGTAGTCCCCGTGTGGTAAATAGCAATCAGCCCCAGCATTTT
TRBJ2-5,15,few,NA,TRBV19,CASSEGGDSWETQYF,TGTGCCAGCTCGGAAGGTGGGGATTCATGGGAGACCCAGTACTTC
TRBJ2-1,14,once,NA,TRBV7-2,CASSLDPVGNEQFF,TGTGCCAGCAGCTTAGATCCGGTGGGGAATGAGCAGTTCTTC
TRBJ1-1,13,few,NA,TRBV29-1,CSVRQDQNTEAFF,TGCAGCGTTAGACAGGACCAGAACACTGAAGCTTTCTTT
TRBJ1-3,16,NA,TRBD1,TRBV6-1,CASSDRDRGSGNTIYF,TGTGCCAGCAGTGACCGGGACAGGGGCTCTGGAAACACCATATATTTT
TRBJ1-2,15,NA,NA,TRBV11-2,CASSPNRVGGYGYTF,TGTGCCAGCAGCCCGAACAGGGTAGGAGGCTATGGCTACACCTTC
TRBJ1-2,16,NA,TRBD1,TRBV7-2,CASSLEGGQGLAGYTF,TGTGCCAGCAGCTTAGAGGGGGGACAGGGGCTGGCTGGCTACACCTTC
TRBJ1-4,14,NA,NA,TRBV2,CASSVRATNEKLFF,TGTGCCAGCAGTGTTCGGGCAACTAATGAAAAACTGTTTTTT
TRBJ1-2,14,NA,NA,TRBV28,CASSPPGTHYGYTF,TGTGCCAGCAGCCCTCCCGGGACCCACTATGGCTACACCTTC
TRBJ2-2,14,NA,TRBD1,TRBV27,CASSPRQGLGELFF,TGTGCCAGCAGTCCCAGACAGGGGCTGGGGGAGCTGTTTTTT
TRBJ2-7,16,NA,TRBD2,TRBV5-1,CASSLQGLALGYEQYF,TGCGCCAGCAGCTTGCAGGGACTAGCCCTCGGGTACGAGCAGTACTTC
TRBJ2-7,14,NA,NA,TRBV11-2,CASSFWGDAYEQYF,TGTGCCAGCAGCTTTTGGGGGGACGCCTACGAGCAGTACTTC
TRBJ2-2,16,NA,NA,TRBV6-4,CASSDGPTRNTGELFF,TGTGCCAGCAGTGACGGGCCGACAAGGAACACCGGGGAGCTGTTTTTT
TRBJ2-2,14,NA,TRBD1,TRBV4-2,CASSQRTGPGELFF,TGTGCCAGCAGCCAAAGGACAGGGCCCGGGGAGCTGTTTTTT
TRBJ1-6,13,NA,TRBD1,TRBV10-3,CASRDRERSPLHF,TGTGCCAGCAGGGACAGGGAGAGGTCACCCCTCCACTTT
TRBJ2-1,14,NA,TRBD2,TRBV27,CASLPSGVLLEQFF,TGTGCCAGCCTCCCTAGCGGGGTTTTGCTTGAGCAGTTCTTC
TRBJ2-7,15,NA,NA,TRBV5-1,CASSLGFAAPYEQYF,TGCGCCAGCAGCTTGGGTTTTGCGGCCCCCTACGAGCAGTACTTC
TRBJ1-4,14,NA,NA,TRBV9,CASSVGTGNEKLFF,TGTGCCAGCAGCGTAGGGACGGGAAATGAAAAACTGTTTTTT
TRBJ2-7,13,NA,NA,TRBV2,CASSVSRGNEQYF,TGTGCCAGCAGTGTCTCAAGGGGGAACGAGCAGTACTTC
TRBJ2-5,13,NA,NA,TRBV30,CAWSLGPLETQYF,TGTGCCTGGAGTCTGGGACCCCTGGAGACCCAGTACTTC